Shown below are 18 T cell receptor beta chains from a single sample sequenced in a study of blood T cell repertoires in COVID-19 (dated by TCRdb to the early 2020s). Preparation of the library involved the immunoSEQ multiplex PCR assay. The immuneACCESS repertoire file appears here via TCRdb, limited to in-frame rearrangements. These files lack a portion of the clones; in checked studies, under half of the deficit traces to unresolved V genes, and the cause of the others is not known. Within this sample are 40,000 to 55,000 clones, with more than 85% of them counted one time only. In total, the top ten clones hold more than 7.5% of the sample. Specimen: peripheral blood. All receptors come from a woman older than 75 with acute or convalescent COVID-19.

The rearrangement joins TRBV21-1 to TRBJ2-3; no DNA check was done on the table's D call, TRBD2. TRBV21-1 is a pseudogene segment. The CDR3 extends over 17 amino acids. The DNA for the CDR3 is TGTGCCAGCAGCAAAGTTGCGGGGCTAGCGGTGCGGGATACGCAGTATTTT. It translates to CASSKVAGLAVRDTQYF.

The chain is built from TRBV19 and TRBJ1-2, with 9 bases lining up with TRBD1. After removal of 8 bases from V and 0 bases from J, the junction contained 7 bases not matched to a gene. Germline V gives CDR1 LNHDA, CDR2 SQIVND (reference sequence). CDR3 length equals 15 residues. CDR3 nucleotide sequence: TGTGCCAGTGGGGACAGGGCGCCTCCTAACTATGGCTACACCTTC. The encoded protein is CASGDRAPPNYGYTF.

This clone was seen a single time. The chain links TRBV19 to TRBJ1-1; perhaps TRBD1 as D (6 bases). V was clipped by 1 base and J by 4 bases, with 13 bases between them. CDR1 is LNHDA, CDR2 SQIVND, per germline (reference sequence). CDR3 length equals 15 residues. CDR3 in amino acids: CASSIAQNRATEAFF. The CDR3, as DNA: TGTGCCAGTAGTATAGCCCAAAACAGGGCCACTGAAGCTTTCTTT.

Worth noting for this clone: The sample contains more than one DNA sequence encoding this CDR3. V is TRBV12-3 or TRBV12-4 and J is TRBJ2-2; the D gene is possibly TRBD1 (6 bases). V was clipped by 6 bases and J by 7 bases, with 12 bases between them. The CDR3 is made up of 13 amino acids. The CDR3 loop is CASSLQGFGELFF. The DNA for the CDR3 is TGTGCCAGCAGCTTACAGGGTTTCGGGGAGCTGTTTTTT.

This chain links TRBV6-2 or TRBV6-3 with TRBJ1-2; D uncertain. V gave up 2 bases and J gave up 2 bases, with 9 bases separating them. CDR1 is MNHEY, CDR2 SVGEGT, per germline. The CDR3 is 14 residues long. Here the CDR3 DNA reads TGTGCCAGCAGTTACCCCAGTTTAAACTATGGCTACACCTTC. Translation: CASSYPSLNYGYTF.

The V call is TRBV28, the J call TRBJ1-2; D might be TRBD1 (6 bases). The CDR3 runs 12 residues. The germline V gene has CDR1 MDHEN and CDR2 SYDVKM. The V and J ends lost 5 bases and 6 bases respectively, with 10 bases between them. The CDR3 here is CASSLSGDGYTF. CDR3 nucleotide sequence: TGTGCCAGCAGTCTATCAGGGGATGGCTACACCTTC.

In its sample, this clone was seen once. This chain links TRBV4-2 with TRBJ2-6, with D possibly matching TRBD2 (5 bases). The CDR3 contains 15 residues. Trimming shortened V by 5 bases and J by 2 bases, and 10 bases separated the two germline ends. From germline, CDR1 is LGHNA and CDR2 YNFKEQ. The CDR3 DNA reads TGTGCCAGCAGCGCCCTAGCTACTGGGGCCAACGTCCTGACTTTC. Translated: CASSALATGANVLTF.

V gene TRBV9 combines with J gene TRBJ1-2, with 8 bases fitting TRBD1. The CDR3 spans 15 residues. The V segment lost 4 bases and the J segment 0 bases; nucleotides outside the gene matches: 5. CDR1 is SGDLS, CDR2 YYNGEE, per germline. CDR3 bases: TGTGCCAGCAGCATACAGGGGGGAGCTAACTATGGCTACACCTTC. Its protein product is CASSIQGGANYGYTF. Complete variable domain (other parts from reference TRBV9 and TRBJ1-2): DSGVTQTPKHLITATGQRVTLRCSPRSGDLSVYWYQQSLDQGLQFLIQYYNGEERAKGNILERFSAQQFPDLHSELNLSSLELGDSALYFCASSIQGGANYGYTFGSGTRLTVV.

The rearrangement joins TRBV4-1 to TRBJ2-3; the match to TRBD2 covers 12 bases. Germline V gives CDR1 MGHRA, CDR2 YSYEKL. Unmatched junction bases numbered 14, after V lost 4 bases and J lost 6 bases. The CDR3 has 18 amino acids. CDR3 sequence reads: CASSPLLLAGGRGDTQYF. In DNA form, the CDR3 reads TGCGCCAGCAGCCCCCTCCTACTAGCGGGAGGAAGGGGGGATACGCAGTATTTT.

The V gene is TRBV7-9, the J gene TRBJ1-4, with a weak D call TRBD1 (5 bases). From germline, CDR1 is SEHNR and CDR2 FQNEAQ (reference sequence). V lost 0 bases and J lost 8, with 7 bases in between. This CDR3 spans 13 amino acids. In nucleotides, the CDR3 is TGTGCCAGCAGCTTAGCAGGGGTCGAAAAACTGTTTTTT. Translating gives CASSLAGVEKLFF.

This chain connects TRBV30 to TRBJ1-6; D is perhaps TRBD1 (5 bases). V dropped 2 bases and J dropped 5 bases, with 10 bases sitting between them. This CDR3 has 14 amino acids. Per the germline V gene, CDR1 is GTSNPN and CDR2 is SVGIG (reference sequence). The CDR3 nucleotides read TGTGCCTGGAGTAAGGGGTCGAATAATTCACCCCTCCACTTT. Encoded protein: CAWSKGSNNSPLHF. Full variable domain (outside the CDR3, taken from reference TRBV30 and TRBJ1-6): SQTIHQWPATLVQPVGSPLSLECTVEGTSNPNLYWYRQAAGRGLQLLFYSVGIGQISSEVPQNLSASRPQDRQFILSSKKLLLSDSGFYLCAWSKGSNNSPLHFGNGTRLTVT.

The chain couples TRBV18 to TRBJ2-7; D uncertain. The germline gives CDR1 KGHSH, CDR2 LQKENI. Trimming stripped 6 bases from V and 2 bases from J, with 8 bases between. The CDR3 is made up of 12 amino acids. CDR3 DNA sequence: TGTGCCAGCTCCCCTAGGACCTACGAGCAGTACTTC. Encoded protein: CASSPRTYEQYF.

The chain uses TRBV19 and TRBJ2-1; TRBD1 agrees at 7 bases. Per the germline V gene, CDR1 is LNHDA and CDR2 is SQIVND (reference sequence). This CDR3 region has 17 residues. V gave up 1 base and J gave up 9 bases; unmatched junction bases: 15. CDR3 protein: CASSIGAGGRSLGEQFF. CDR3 sequence (DNA): TGTGCCAGTAGTATAGGGGCAGGGGGTAGATCCTTAGGTGAGCAGTTCTTC.

The V and J genes are TRBV19 and TRBJ1-6; 8 bases map to TRBD1. V shed 6 bases and J 7 bases; nucleotides not matched to a gene: 14. CDR1 and CDR2 (germline): LNHDA, SQIVND (reference sequence). This CDR3 region has 17 residues. The CDR3 nucleotides are TGTGCCAGTAGCAGGGACACAGGCGGGACAGGCAATTCACCCCTCCACTTT. Its protein product is CASSRDTGGTGNSPLHF. Full variable domain (remainder filled in from reference TRBV19 and TRBJ1-6): DGGITQSPKYLFRKEGQNVTLSCEQNLNHDAMYWYRQDPGQGLRLIYYSQIVNDFQKGDIAEGYSVSREKKESFPLTVTSAQKNPTAFYLCASSRDTGGTGNSPLHFGNGTRLTVT.

This chain connects TRBV5-1 to TRBJ2-2, with D possibly being TRBD2 (6 bases). Germline CDR1 is SGHRS and CDR2 is YFSETQ. V was trimmed by 2 bases and J by 4 bases, leaving 12 bases between them. This CDR3 has 15 amino acids. The CDR3 DNA reads as TGCGCCAGCAGCTTCTCGACAGCGGGCACCGGGGAGCTGTTTTTT. It specifies CASSFSTAGTGELFF.

The chain couples TRBV9 to TRBJ2-7, with D perhaps matching TRBD2 (5 bases). There are 10 residues in the CDR3. Germline values: CDR1 SGDLS, CDR2 YYNGEE. V was clipped by 0 bases and J by 12 bases, with 7 bases between them. The chain's CDR3 is CASSVVGGYF. The CDR3 DNA reads TGTGCCAGCAGCGTAGTTGGAGGGTACTTC.

The chain has TRBV3-1 (or the pseudogene TRBV3-2) and TRBJ1-1; D is possibly TRBD1 (6 bases). CDR1 and CDR2 from the germline V gene are LGHDT and YNNKEL (reference sequence). Trimming pared 3 bases from V and 1 base from J, leaving 9 bases between. This CDR3 has 14 residues. Written as DNA, the CDR3 is TGTGCCAGCAGCCAGGGACATTCGAACACTGAAGCTTTCTTT. Translating gives CASSQGHSNTEAFF.

In this sample, this clone turned up once. The V and J genes are TRBV28 and TRBJ1-4; D gene ambiguous. Looked up from germline, CDR1 is MDHEN and CDR2 is SYDVKM. The V gene lost 4 bases and the J gene lost 5 bases, with 11 bases spanning the gap. The CDR3 loop spans 14 amino acids. CDR3 sequence (DNA): TGTGCCAGCAGTTCGTACCCGGAGAATGAAAAACTGTTTTTT. Its translation: CASSSYPENEKLFF.